This paragraph covers one T cell receptor (beta chain) sequence. The antigen remains unidentified. This entry is derived from a study of cytomegalovirus exposure and HLA in healthy donors. PCR was performed using 60 Vbeta and 13 Jbeta primers. Assay used: immunoSEQ multiplex PCR; TCRdb lists only in-frame clones, some missing. The sample data list 130,000 or so clones. CDR3 size: 18 residues. The J segment lost 5 bases and the V segment lost 0 bases, leaving 10 bases of the junction unmatched. The germline V gene encodes CDR1 SNHLY and CDR2 FYNNEI. Whole-study findings and limits: Several top significant clusters appeared, in a later analysis, to be linked to common viral pathogens. Altogether, about 160 TCR beta chains were recorded as cytomegalovirus-associated.

The TCR sequence derives from a woman between 18 and 29 years old in good health and CMV-seronegative. V gene TRBV2 combines with J gene TRBJ2-5; 12 bases match TRBD2. Sequencing input: PBMCs. DNA for the CDR3: TGTGCCAGCAGTGAAGCTCTGGCTAGCGGGAGGGCCAGTGAGACCCAGTACTTC. Protein product: CASSEALASGRASETQYF.